Listed below are T cell receptor beta chains from one sample, sequenced in a study of blood T cell repertoires in COVID-19. Profiling relied on immunoSEQ multiplex PCR, and the TCRdb table lists in-frame clones only, not all of them. Among around 220,000 clones listed, about 93% were seen once. Sequencing was done on a sample of PBMCs or T cells enriched from blood (not recorded which). All receptors derive from a woman aged 18 to 35 who had recovered from COVID-19. The CDR3 runs from the conserved cysteine through the conserved F or W. The D gene is left open where the match is weak. Clone size appears in some rows only: once, few, many, or a class for an expanded clone.

D gene: .
clone size: .
V gene: TRBV19
J gene: TRBJ2-2
CDR3 DNA: TGTGCCAGTAGAAAGGGGCGGTCGAACACCGGGGAGCTGTTTTTT
CDR3 protein: CASRKGRSNTGELFF

D gene: .
clone size: .
V gene: TRBV24-1
J gene: TRBJ1-4
CDR3 DNA: TGTGCCACCAGTGATTCCGCAGGGTACGGTGAAAAACTGTTTTTT
CDR3 protein: CATSDSAGYGEKLFF

D gene: .
clone size: .
V gene: TRBV7-3
J gene: TRBJ1-2
CDR3 DNA: TGTGCCAGCAGCTTATATGAAGGGGTGGGCTACACCTTC
CDR3 protein: CASSLYEGVGYTF

D gene: .
clone size: .
V gene: TRBV6-5
J gene: TRBJ2-7
CDR3 DNA: TGTGCCAGCAGTTACAGACAAAACTCCTACGAGCAGTACTTC
CDR3 protein: CASSYRQNSYEQYF

D gene: .
clone size: .
V gene: TRBV9
J gene: TRBJ1-2
CDR3 DNA: TGTGCCAGCAGCCCAGGGGAGGGGACCAGGTATGGCTACACCTTC
CDR3 protein: CASSPGEGTRYGYTF

D gene: TRBD2
clone size: .
V gene: TRBV4-2
J gene: TRBJ2-5
CDR3 DNA: TGTGCCAGCAGCCCGGGACTAGCGGGGGGGCCTGAGACCCAGTACTTC
CDR3 protein: CASSPGLAGGPETQYF

D gene: .
clone size: .
V gene: TRBV7-2
J gene: TRBJ1-3
CDR3 DNA: TGTGCCAGCAGCTTAGCGGCAGGGACTGGAAACACCATATATTTT
CDR3 protein: CASSLAAGTGNTIYF

D gene: TRBD2
clone size: once
V gene: TRBV5-1
J gene: TRBJ2-7
CDR3 DNA: TGCGCCAGCAGCCCGGCTCGGGGGGGAGTCTACGAGCAGTACTTC
CDR3 protein: CASSPARGGVYEQYF

D gene: TRBD2
clone size: .
V gene: TRBV9
J gene: TRBJ2-1
CDR3 DNA: TGTGCCAGCAGACCTAAATTTAGCGGGGCCGAGCAGTTCTTC
CDR3 protein: CASRPKFSGAEQFF

D gene: .
clone size: .
V gene: TRBV18
J gene: TRBJ2-1
CDR3 DNA: TGTGCCAGCTCACCACTCTCAGGGGGTCGGGAGGGCCAGGCCTCCTACAATGAGCAGTTCTTC
CDR3 protein: CASSPLSGGREGQASYNEQFF

D gene: .
clone size: once
V gene: TRBV7-9
J gene: TRBJ2-3
CDR3 DNA: TGTGCCAGCAGCTTACATCGAACTCGGGGGAAGATGCAGTATTTT
CDR3 protein: CASSLHRTRGKMQYF

D gene: .
clone size: once
V gene: TRBV7-9
J gene: TRBJ1-3
CDR3 DNA: TGTGCCAGCAGCCATCCTGGAAACACCATATATTTT
CDR3 protein: CASSHPGNTIYF

D gene: TRBD1
clone size: .
V gene: TRBV9
J gene: TRBJ2-7
CDR3 DNA: TGTGCCAGCAGCGACGGACAGGGGTCGGTCTCCTACGAGCAGTACTTC
CDR3 protein: CASSDGQGSVSYEQYF

D gene: TRBD1
clone size: .
V gene: TRBV25-1
J gene: TRBJ2-4
CDR3 DNA: TGTGCCAGCGGGACAGGGGAAGCCAAAAACATTCAGTACTTC
CDR3 protein: CASGTGEAKNIQYF

D gene: .
clone size: .
V gene: TRBV7-2
J gene: TRBJ2-7
CDR3 DNA: TGTGCCAGCAGCTTAAGCAAACCCTACGAGCAGTACTTC
CDR3 protein: CASSLSKPYEQYF

D gene: TRBD1
clone size: .
V gene: TRBV7-3
J gene: TRBJ1-2
CDR3 DNA: TGTGCCAGCAGCTCAGCAGGGGGAACTAACTATGGCTACACCTTC
CDR3 protein: CASSSAGGTNYGYTF

D gene: .
clone size: .
V gene: TRBV24-1
J gene: TRBJ2-2
CDR3 DNA: TGTGCCACCCAGTGGAGGACGGACACCGGGGAGCTGTTTTTT
CDR3 protein: CATQWRTDTGELFF

D gene: TRBD1
clone size: .
V gene: TRBV11-3
J gene: TRBJ1-2
CDR3 DNA: TGTGCCAGCAGCCCAGGCGGGTTCCAGGGACAGGGCTACACCTTC
CDR3 protein: CASSPGGFQGQGYTF

D gene: .
clone size: few
V gene: TRBV28
J gene: TRBJ1-6
CDR3 DNA: TGTGCCAGCCACCGGTCTCCTTCACCCCTCCACTTT
CDR3 protein: CASHRSPSPLHF

D gene: .
clone size: .
V gene: TRBV5-4
J gene: TRBJ2-2
CDR3 DNA: TGTGCCAGCAGCATGCGGGGCGCCGACACCGGGGAGCTGTTTTTT
CDR3 protein: CASSMRGADTGELFF

D gene: TRBD2
clone size: .
V gene: TRBV7-8
J gene: TRBJ2-7
CDR3 DNA: TGTGCCAGCAGCCCGGCGGGAGGTGGCTACGAGCAGTACTTC
CDR3 protein: CASSPAGGGYEQYF

D gene: .
clone size: .
V gene: TRBV7-8
J gene: TRBJ2-1
CDR3 DNA: TGTGCCAGCAGCCGTCCACGGGGGACTTGGGACAATGAGCAGTTCTTC
CDR3 protein: CASSRPRGTWDNEQFF

D gene: TRBD1
clone size: .
V gene: TRBV19
J gene: TRBJ1-1
CDR3 DNA: TGTGCCAGTAGCATGGGGGACAGGGAAGCTTTCTTT
CDR3 protein: CASSMGDREAFF

D gene: TRBD2
clone size: few
V gene: TRBV18
J gene: TRBJ2-3
CDR3 DNA: TGTGCCAGCTCAAACCTAATGACTAGCGGGGGACTGGCAGATACGCAGTATTTT
CDR3 protein: CASSNLMTSGGLADTQYF